This entry lists 24 T cell receptor beta chains sequenced from one sample in a study of OX40 agonist ivuxolimab in advanced cancers. Profiling relied on immunoSEQ multiplex PCR, and the TCRdb table lists in-frame clones only, not all of them. The data hold about 15,000 clones, with 85% to 90% observed a single time. The source material was CD4+ or CD8+ T cells sorted from blood, sampled in a trial of the OX40 agonist ivuxolimab. These receptors originate from an adult with an advanced solid tumor such as melanoma, head and neck, liver or kidney cancer.

The rearrangement uses TRBV7-2 and TRBJ2-5; D call uncertain. This CDR3 is 15 amino acids long. Trimming shortened V by 1 base and J by 1 base, and 10 bases separated the two germline ends. Germline CDR1 SGHTA, CDR2 FQGNSA. The CDR3 protein is CASSLDGQIQETQYF. Here the CDR3 DNA reads TGTGCCAGCAGCTTAGACGGCCAGATCCAAGAGACCCAGTACTTC.

The CDR3 loop reads CASSEPRDRGNTIYF. CDR3 sequence (DNA): TGTGCCAGCAGCGAACCCCGGGACAGGGGAAACACCATATATTTT. This chain connects TRBV6-1 to TRBJ1-3; 8 bases map to TRBD1. V shed 6 bases, J shed 4 bases, and the junction held 8 bases outside the gene matches. This CDR3 is 15 amino acids long. Germline V gene lookup returns CDR1 MNHNS and CDR2 SASEGT.

The chain combines TRBV11-3 with TRBJ1-2; possible D gene TRBD1, 6 bases. CDR3 length: 13 amino acids. Trimming left V 6 bases short and J 3 bases short, with 11 bases between. In germline, CDR1 is SGHNT, CDR2 YENEEA. For the CDR3, the DNA is TGTGCCAGCAGATCGACAGGCCACTATGGCTACACCTTC. Protein sequence: CASRSTGHYGYTF.

This clone showed up just once. V and J are TRBV4-2 and TRBJ1-5, with a possible D match to TRBD1 (6 bases). The germline gives CDR1 LGHNA, CDR2 YNFKEQ. V was shortened by 0 bases and J by 4 bases, with 13 bases between the two germline ends. This CDR3 has 16 amino acids. CDR3 loop: CASSQEVGQLNQPQHF. CDR3 nucleotides: TGTGCCAGCAGCCAAGAGGTGGGACAACTGAATCAGCCCCAGCATTTT.

This clone occurred many times. The rearrangement uses TRBV5-6 and TRBJ2-7; 9 nucleotides agree with TRBD1. The CDR3 extends over 15 amino acids. Germline lookup yields CDR1 SGHDT and CDR2 YYEEEE. V dropped 5 bases and J dropped 2; count of bases not matched to a gene: 8. The CDR3 spells CASRNRDRVTYEQYF. The CDR3 nucleotides are TGTGCCAGCAGAAACCGGGACAGGGTCACCTACGAGCAGTACTTC.

This rearrangement joins TRBV12-5 to TRBJ2-3; TRBD1 is a possible D gene (5 bases). Germline assignment: CDR1 LGHNT and CDR2 FRNRAP. The germline V and J ends were trimmed by 6 bases and 1 base, with 11 bases remaining between them. This CDR3 region has 14 residues. CDR3 protein: CASGSLTGTDTQYF. The CDR3 DNA reads TGTGCTAGTGGATCCTTGACAGGCACAGATACGCAGTATTTT.

The chain uses TRBV7-8 and TRBJ1-6; D not certain. V shed 8 bases and J shed 0 bases, with 14 bases lying between them. CDR1 is SGHVS and CDR2 is FQNEAQ in the germline V gene. The CDR3 runs to 16 residues. CDR3 nucleotide sequence: TGTGCCAGCTCCCCGGCTGTGAGCTCCTATAATTCACCCCTCCACTTT. Translated, it gives CASSPAVSSYNSPLHF.

The gene calls are TRBV2 and TRBJ2-7; 7 bases agree with TRBD1. The CDR3 spans 15 residues. CDR1 is SNHLY, CDR2 FYNNEI, per germline. Trimming cost V 3 bases and J 2 bases; bases outside gene matches: 7. The CDR3 nucleotides read TGTGCCAGCAGTGAGACTCCGGGACAGCCCTACGAGCAGTACTTC. Protein sequence: CASSETPGQPYEQYF. Looking up the rest from reference TRBV2 and TRBJ2-7 gives the full variable domain: EPEVTQTPSHQVTQMGQEVILRCVPISNHLYFYWYRQILGQKVEFLVSFYNNEISEKSEIFDDQFSVERPDGSNFTLKIRSTKLEDSAMYFCASSETPGQPYEQYFGPGTRLTVT.

The chain employs TRBV7-9 and TRBJ2-5; 7 bases fit TRBD1. V shed 5 bases, J shed 2 bases, and the junction held 5 bases outside the gene matches. Germline V gene sequence: CDR1 SEHNR, CDR2 FQNEAQ (reference sequence). CDR3 length equals 14 residues. The CDR3 protein is CASSPWTGQETQYF. CDR3 DNA sequence: TGTGCCAGCAGCCCATGGACAGGACAAGAGACCCAGTACTTC.

V usage is TRBV5-6 and J usage is TRBJ2-3; the match to TRBD2 covers 12 bases. The CDR3 totals 19 residues. V lost 0 bases to trimming and J lost 1 base; unmatched junction nucleotides: 9. From germline, CDR1 is SGHDT and CDR2 YYEEEE. CDR3 DNA sequence: TGTGCCAGCAGCTTGGGGACTAGCGGGAAAAGAGGGGGCACAGATACGCAGTATTTT. Its translation: CASSLGTSGKRGGTDTQYF.

The V call is TRBV5-1, the J call TRBJ2-7; D ambiguous. V lost 0 bases and J lost 4, with 8 bases in between. From germline, CDR1 is SGHRS and CDR2 YFSETQ. The CDR3 runs 13 residues. The CDR3 loop is CASSLGGTYEQYF. The CDR3 bases are TGCGCCAGCAGCTTGGGCGGAACTTACGAGCAGTACTTC.

On this clone: Sequence at one end of the junction differs from germline and may be a read error. This rearrangement joins TRBV11-3 to TRBJ2-7; 9 nucleotides agree with TRBD1. The V gene's germline CDR1 is SGHNT and CDR2 YENEEA. This CDR3 has 14 amino acids. CDR3 sequence: CASSTDRGSYEQYF. The CDR3 region has the DNA TGCGCCAGCAGCACGGACAGGGGCTCCTACGAGCAGTACTTC.

CDR3 in amino acids: CAWSTWEAGYEQYF. The DNA of the CDR3 is TGTGCCTGGAGTACCTGGGAGGCAGGGTACGAGCAGTACTTC. The chain couples TRBV30 to TRBJ2-7; maybe TRBD2 (6 bases). Trimming took off 2 bases at V and 4 bases at J, with 15 bases between the two ends. This CDR3 comprises 14 residues. Germline CDR1 and CDR2: GTSNPN and SVGIG (reference sequence).

This chain joins TRBV7-6 and TRBJ1-1; D perhaps matches TRBD1 (5 bases). The CDR3 is 14 residues long. Germline CDR1 and CDR2: SGHVS and FNYEAQ. Trimming shortened V by 6 bases and J by 0 bases, and 11 bases separated the two germline ends. CDR3 in amino acids: CASSSDRMNTEAFF. In DNA, the CDR3 is TGTGCCAGCAGTTCAGACAGAATGAACACTGAAGCTTTCTTT.

This chain links TRBV6-1 with TRBJ2-5; 12 bases align to TRBD2. Germline assignment: CDR1 MNHNS and CDR2 SASEGT. This CDR3 has 18 amino acids. The V segment lost 1 base and the J segment 3 bases; nucleotides outside the gene matches: 9. The CDR3 DNA reads as TGTGCCAGCAGTGAAGGCCCTGGACTAGCGGGGCAAGAAGAGACCCAGTACTTC. Amino acids: CASSEGPGLAGQEETQYF.

The sample holds one count of this clone. The chain has TRBV6-1 and TRBJ2-7; D may be TRBD1 (6 bases). Trimming took off 2 bases at V and 1 base at J, with 9 bases between the two ends. The CDR3 covers 14 residues. Germline V gives CDR1 MNHNS, CDR2 SASEGT. Here the CDR3 reads CASSEIGQSYEQYF. CDR3 DNA: TGTGCCAGCAGTGAAATCGGACAGTCCTACGAGCAGTACTTC.

This clone is a singleton in its sample. This chain links TRBV4-3 with TRBJ2-1, with 8 bases lining up with TRBD2. The V gene's germline CDR1 is LGHNA and CDR2 YSLEER. Trimming took 6 bases from V and 7 from J; bases not matched to a gene: 5. The CDR3 consists of 13 residues. DNA for the CDR3: TGCGCCAGCAGTAGCGGGGTTGTTAATGAGCAGTTCTTC. Its protein product is CASSSGVVNEQFF.

The V call is TRBV7-3, the J call TRBJ2-3; 14 positions agree with TRBD2. Germline V gene sequence: CDR1 SGHTA, CDR2 FQGTGA. CDR3 size: 18 residues. V lost 5 bases to trimming and J lost 6 bases; unmatched junction nucleotides: 13. CDR3 loop: CASSLKGGLAGVSDTQYF. In DNA, the CDR3 is TGTGCCAGCAGCCTGAAAGGGGGACTAGCGGGGGTTTCGGATACGCAGTATTTT.

The chain has TRBV9 and TRBJ2-1, with 7 bases matching TRBD1. The CDR3 covers 16 residues. V trimming: 3 bases; J trimming: 1 base; junction bases outside the gene matches: 7. In germline, CDR1 is SGDLS, CDR2 YYNGEE. CDR3 region: CASSAPTGRSYNEQFF. The CDR3 coding sequence is TGTGCCAGCAGCGCCCCGACAGGGAGATCCTACAATGAGCAGTTCTTC. Full variable domain (missing parts from reference TRBV9 and TRBJ2-1): DSGVTQTPKHLITATGQRVTLRCSPRSGDLSVYWYQQSLDQGLQFLIQYYNGEERAKGNILERFSAQQFPDLHSELNLSSLELGDSALYFCASSAPTGRSYNEQFFGPGTRLTVL.

This clone occurred once. The gene calls are TRBV10-2 and TRBJ2-7; 9 bases line up with TRBD2. This CDR3 is 12 amino acids long. Unmatched junction bases numbered 2, after V lost 8 bases and J lost 3 bases. Germline CDR1 is WSHSY and CDR2 is SAAADI. The CDR3 DNA reads TGCGCCAGCCTAGCGGGAAACTACGAGCAGTACTTC. Translation gives CASLAGNYEQYF.

The table lists this clone with a count of one. The chain combines TRBV5-1 with TRBJ2-3; no reliable D call. The V end lost 0 bases, the J end lost 0 bases, and 14 bases lay between the germline ends. CDR3 size: 17 residues. The germline CDR1 and CDR2 sequences are SGHRS and YFSETQ. The CDR3 spells CASSLVRPGPSTDTQYF. Written as DNA, the CDR3 is TGCGCCAGCAGCTTGGTTAGGCCAGGCCCTAGCACAGATACGCAGTATTTT.

The chain links TRBV27 to TRBJ2-7; D unresolved. Looked up from germline, CDR1 is MNHEY and CDR2 is SMNVEV (reference sequence). Trimming pared 7 bases from V and 2 bases from J, leaving 12 bases between. The CDR3 covers 13 residues. The chain's CDR3 is CASKRPGTYEQYF. As DNA, the CDR3 is TGTGCCAGCAAAAGACCCGGAACCTACGAGCAGTACTTC.

The gene calls are TRBV9 and TRBJ2-1; weak D call: TRBD2 (5 bases). V was shortened by 4 bases and J by 2 bases, with 13 bases between the two germline ends. This CDR3 region has 15 residues. Germline V gives CDR1 SGDLS, CDR2 YYNGEE. The DNA for the CDR3 is TGTGCCAGCAGCCTGGCTGGAGCGGCCTACAATGAGCAGTTCTTC. Residues: CASSLAGAAYNEQFF. Full variable domain (remainder filled in from reference TRBV9 and TRBJ2-1): DSGVTQTPKHLITATGQRVTLRCSPRSGDLSVYWYQQSLDQGLQFLIQYYNGEERAKGNILERFSAQQFPDLHSELNLSSLELGDSALYFCASSLAGAAYNEQFFGPGTRLTVL.

The rearrangement joins TRBV21-1 to TRBJ2-7. TRBV21-1 is marked as a pseudogene. This CDR3 spans 15 amino acids. CDR3 amino acids: CASSKSLKRADEQYF. As DNA, the CDR3 is TGTGCCAGCAGCAAAAGCCTCAAACGGGCCGACGAGCAGTACTTC.